The rows below give T cell receptor beta chains drawn from one sample of a study of cytomegalovirus exposure and HLA in healthy donors. Assay used: immunoSEQ multiplex PCR; TCRdb lists only in-frame clones, some missing. The sample totals tens of thousands of clones. Input material: PBMCs. The receptors derive from a female donor in good health and CMV-seronegative. The CDR3 runs from the conserved cysteine through the conserved F or W. D genes are given only for firm matches.

TRBV9	NA	TRBJ1-5	CASSVGGDGQPQHF	TGTGCCAGCAGCGTAGGGGGAGACGGCCAGCCCCAGCATTTT
TRBV5-1	NA	TRBJ2-7	CASSVDSYEQYF	TGCGCCAGCAGCGTGGACAGTTACGAGCAGTACTTC
TRBV2	TRBD1	TRBJ1-2	CASRVTGASYGYTF	TGTGCCAGCAGAGTGACAGGGGCGAGCTATGGCTACACCTTC
TRBV30	TRBD1	TRBJ1-1	CAWSVGTANTEAFF	TGTGCCTGGAGTGTAGGGACAGCGAACACTGAAGCTTTCTTT
TRBV5-1	NA	TRBJ2-3	CASSSGPYTDTQYF	TGCGCCAGCAGCAGCGGGCCCTACACAGATACGCAGTATTTT
TRBV2	TRBD1	TRBJ2-5	CASSEGQYQETQYF	TGTGCCAGCAGTGAGGGACAGTACCAAGAGACCCAGTACTTC
TRBV19	TRBD1	TRBJ2-7	CASSIRDRDYEQYF	TGTGCCAGTAGTATACGGGACAGGGACTACGAGCAGTACTTC
TRBV5-1	NA	TRBJ2-2	CASSLTPQANTGELFF	TGCGCCAGCAGCTTGACCCCGCAGGCTAACACCGGGGAGCTGTTTTTT
TRBV25-1	TRBD2	TRBJ2-5	CASSHWRGAGETQYF	TGTGCCAGCAGTCACTGGCGGGGGGCCGGTGAGACCCAGTACTTC
TRBV5-1	NA	TRBJ2-7	CASSLGYGQGGEQYF	TGCGCCAGCAGCTTGGGGTATGGGCAGGGCGGCGAGCAGTACTTC
TRBV11-2	NA	TRBJ1-1	CASSSSGGEAFF	TGTGCCAGCAGCTCCTCCGGGGGTGAAGCTTTCTTT
TRBV7-3	NA	TRBJ2-7	CASSLGQGRSEQYF	TGTGCCAGCAGCTTAGGGCAGGGGAGAAGCGAGCAGTACTTC
TRBV5-1	TRBD1	TRBJ2-7	CASSLGGTGYSYEQYF	TGCGCCAGCAGCTTAGGGGGGACAGGGTACTCCTACGAGCAGTACTTC
TRBV14	NA	TRBJ1-2	CASSQAPGSGYTF	TGTGCCAGCAGCCAAGCGCCGGGTAGTGGCTACACCTTC
TRBV29-1	TRBD1	TRBJ1-2	CSVERDRGEYGYTF	TGCAGCGTTGAAAGGGACAGGGGCGAGTATGGCTACACCTTC
TRBV30	TRBD1	TRBJ2-7	CAWSYGQGAYEQYF	TGTGCCTGGAGTTACGGACAGGGGGCCTACGAGCAGTACTTC
TRBV9	NA	TRBJ2-2	CASSSRPGQGNTGELFF	TGTGCCAGCAGCTCCCGACCGGGACAAGGGAACACCGGGGAGCTGTTTTTT
TRBV18	NA	TRBJ2-3	CASSPKAGRDTQYF	TGTGCCAGCTCACCAAAGGCGGGAAGGGATACGCAGTATTTT
TRBV5-6	NA	TRBJ2-3	CASSFSDITDTQYF	TGTGCCAGCAGCTTCTCCGACATCACAGATACGCAGTATTTT
TRBV7-2	NA	TRBJ2-2	CASSSHRAVGTGELFF	TGTGCCAGCAGCTCCCACAGGGCCGTGGGCACCGGGGAGCTGTTTTTT
TRBV2	NA	TRBJ2-5	CASSEALQHRATQYF	TGTGCCAGCAGTGAAGCGCTTCAACATCGTGCGACCCAGTACTTC
TRBV5-6	TRBD1	TRBJ1-2	CASSTRQGYYGYTF	TGTGCCAGCAGCACCCGACAGGGGTACTATGGCTACACCTTC
TRBV19	TRBD2	TRBJ2-5	CASSTTSGGHGETQYF	TGTGCCAGTAGTACGACTAGCGGGGGCCACGGGGAGACCCAGTACTTC
TRBV9	NA	TRBJ2-3	CASSVATERYTQYF	TGTGCCAGCAGCGTAGCGACCGAGCGGTATACGCAGTATTTT
TRBV7-9	NA	TRBJ2-1	CASSGSEGISDNEQFF	TGTGCCAGCAGCGGGAGTGAGGGCATTTCCGACAATGAGCAGTTCTTC
TRBV28	NA	TRBJ2-5	CASSLVVETQYF	TGTGCCAGCAGTTTAGTAGTCGAGACCCAGTACTTC
TRBV30	TRBD2	TRBJ2-7	CAWSGSGLAFTYEQYF	TGTGCCTGGAGTGGATCCGGACTAGCGTTCACCTACGAGCAGTACTTC
TRBV15	NA	TRBJ1-1	CATSPPTGNTEAFF	TGTGCCACCAGCCCACCGACAGGGAACACTGAAGCTTTCTTT
TRBV5-6	NA	TRBJ2-5	CASSTPTGGETQYF	TGTGCCAGCAGCACACCTACCGGGGGAGAGACCCAGTACTTC
TRBV30	TRBD2	TRBJ2-3	CAWSQSGGRGDTQYF	TGTGCCTGGAGCCAGTCGGGGGGGCGGGGAGATACGCAGTATTTT
TRBV30	TRBD1	TRBJ1-5	CAWSEMTGVNQPQHF	TGTGCCTGGAGTGAAATGACAGGGGTCAATCAGCCCCAGCATTTT
TRBV2	TRBD1	TRBJ1-2	CASSQGQAYGYTF	TGTGCCAGCAGCCAGGGACAGGCCTATGGCTACACCTTC
TRBV7-7	NA	TRBJ2-7	CASSLERAGEQYF	TGTGCTAGCAGCTTAGAGCGGGCTGGCGAGCAGTACTTC
TRBV6-6	TRBD2	TRBJ2-5	CASSSSSSGARVTQYF	TGTGCCAGCAGCTCATCATCTAGCGGGGCAAGGGTGACCCAGTACTTC
TRBV7-2	NA	TRBJ1-1	CASSLLGGGTEAFF	TGTGCCAGCAGCTTATTGGGTGGCGGCACTGAAGCTTTCTTT
TRBV7-8	NA	TRBJ2-5	CASIDPRGGTQYF	TGTGCCAGCATTGACCCTAGGGGAGGGACCCAGTACTTC
TRBV5-1	TRBD1	TRBJ2-2	CASTGQLNTGELFF	TGCGCCAGCACGGGACAGCTGAACACCGGGGAGCTGTTTTTT
TRBV7-6	NA	TRBJ1-2	CASSRLGGGSTF	TGTGCCAGCAGCCGGCTGGGTGGAGGAAGCACCTTC
TRBV2	NA	TRBJ2-7	CASSDITGYAQGEQYF	TGTGCCAGCAGTGATATAACCGGGTATGCCCAGGGCGAGCAGTACTTC
TRBV19	NA	TRBJ1-1	CASSIDSEAFF	TGTGCCAGTAGTATTGACAGTGAAGCTTTCTTT
TRBV29-1	NA	TRBJ1-1	CSVLKQAISEAFF	TGCAGCGTGCTGAAGCAGGCGATTTCTGAAGCTTTCTTT
TRBV6-5	NA	TRBJ2-2	CASSYSTGNTGELFF	TGTGCCAGCAGTTACTCGACAGGGAACACCGGGGAGCTGTTTTTT